This TCR beta chain was identified during a study of post-analysis software for immune sequencing data. V trimming: 4 bases; J trimming: 4 bases; junction bases outside the gene matches: 11. Germline values: CDR1 SGHDN, CDR2 FVKESK. The CDR3 is 16 amino acids. Libraries were made from TCR beta cDNA, and they carried unique molecular identifiers. TCRdb called the PCR reads again in MiXCR, with one record for every CDR3 protein. This sample yields under 200,000 distinct CDR3 sequences, of which around 36% are seen a single time; under 30% belongs to the top ten. This clonotype originated in a girl between 10 and 17 years old with multiple sclerosis. The sample consisted of blood, taken after autologous hematopoietic stem cell transplantation. V and J are TRBV14 and TRBJ1-2; the match to TRBD1 covers 8 bases. The CDR3 protein is CASSPSLTGVGYGYTF. The CDR3 bases are TGTGCCAGCAGCCCTTCGTTGACAGGGGTCGGCTATGGCTACACCTTC.